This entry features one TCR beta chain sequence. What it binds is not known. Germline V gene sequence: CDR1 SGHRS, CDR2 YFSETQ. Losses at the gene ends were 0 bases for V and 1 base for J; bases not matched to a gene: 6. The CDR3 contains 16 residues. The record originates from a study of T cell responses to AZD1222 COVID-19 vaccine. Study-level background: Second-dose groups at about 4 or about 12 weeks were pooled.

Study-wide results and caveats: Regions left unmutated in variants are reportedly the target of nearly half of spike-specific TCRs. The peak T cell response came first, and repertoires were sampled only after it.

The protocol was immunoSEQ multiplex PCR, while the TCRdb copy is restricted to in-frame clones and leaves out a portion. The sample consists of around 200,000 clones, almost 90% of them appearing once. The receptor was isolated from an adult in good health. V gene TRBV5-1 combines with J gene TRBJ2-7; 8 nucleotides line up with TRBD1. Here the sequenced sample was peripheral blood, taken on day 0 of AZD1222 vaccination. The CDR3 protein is CASSLGDRGLSYEQYF. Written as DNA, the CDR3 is TGCGCCAGCAGCTTGGGAGACAGGGGATTATCCTACGAGCAGTACTTC.